This T cell receptor beta chain derives from a study of control samples from healthy donors and cancer patients (dated by TCRdb to the early 2020s). Library creation used the immunoSEQ multiplex PCR assay. Held by TCRdb, this immuneACCESS table contains in-frame sequences only and omits some clones. Under half of the omission traces to an unresolved V gene where checked; the cause of the rest is unknown. Across this sample there are about 160,000 clones, with around 95% seen only once. Of the sample, around 8% falls within the top ten clones. Remarks on this clone: Its recognized antigen is unknown. Base qualities are missing; no much larger clone stands one base away.

Measured from the cysteine to the phenylalanine, the CDR3 is 14 residues long. The kept DNA is CDR3 alone, 42 bases in frame from the first base. Clipping removes 4 bases from V and 4 bases from J, with 3 as the unmatched junction base count. Sequences LGHDT (CDR1) and YNNKEL (CDR2) are obtained from the germline V gene (reference sequence). This clonotype was obtained from a woman aged 40 to 50 in good health. This receptor chain uses TRBV3-1 (or the pseudogene TRBV3-2) and TRBJ1-2; 10 junctional bases match TRBD1. The material sequenced was blood. The CDR3 region has the sequence CASSPGQGIYGYTF. In nucleotides, the sequence is TGTGCCAGCAGCCCGGGACAGGGGATCTATGGCTACACCTTC.